This T cell receptor beta chain originates from a study of tumor-infiltrating lymphocytes in oesophageal squamous cell carcinoma. This clonotype was seen at least ten times. TCRdb re-called the PCR reads with MiXCR, one entry per CDR3 protein. Of 20,000 or so distinct CDR3 sequences listed, roughly 41% are singletons. The material sequenced was esophageal tumor tissue. The sequence was collected from a male donor with esophageal squamous cell carcinoma.

DNA of the CDR3: TGTGCCAGTTCTAGGGGGCCAGGCCCGAATGAAAAACTGTTTTTT. Translation gives CASSRGPGPNEKLFF. The genes are TRBV28 and TRBJ1-4; 7 nucleotides match TRBD1. V was pared by 9 bases and J by 5 bases, with 12 bases of the junction left unmatched. Germline CDR1 reads MDHEN; CDR2 reads SYDVKM. The CDR3 loop spans 15 amino acids.